The text below deals with one T cell receptor beta chain. This sample stems from a study of blood T cell repertoires in COVID-19. Whole-study context: Spain, Italy and the United States supplied samples that represented acute and convalescent COVID-19. The analysed material was cDNA or gDNA that came from T cells, B-cell-depleted T cells, or PBMCs.

In the study's own analysis: Quantification of nucleated cells was approximated via reference gene primer amplification. The table came from immunoSEQ multiplex PCR; TCRdb's copy has only in-frame clones and leaves some out. The V and J calls and clone size were taken over from that table, and D and trimming were inferred from the DNA. The table lists about 82,000 clones, about four fifths of them singletons. The CDR3 is made up of 12 amino acids. CDR1 MNHEY and CDR2 SVGAGI come from the germline V gene. Trimming took off 2 bases at V and 5 bases at J, with 3 bases between the two ends. The origin of this receptor is a man of 80 years or more with acute or convalescent COVID-19. The gene calls are TRBV6-5 and TRBJ1-4; D uncertain. Material for sequencing was peripheral blood. As DNA, the CDR3 is TGTGCCAGCAGTTACCTGAATGAAAAACTGTTTTTT. It yields the protein CASSYLNEKLFF.